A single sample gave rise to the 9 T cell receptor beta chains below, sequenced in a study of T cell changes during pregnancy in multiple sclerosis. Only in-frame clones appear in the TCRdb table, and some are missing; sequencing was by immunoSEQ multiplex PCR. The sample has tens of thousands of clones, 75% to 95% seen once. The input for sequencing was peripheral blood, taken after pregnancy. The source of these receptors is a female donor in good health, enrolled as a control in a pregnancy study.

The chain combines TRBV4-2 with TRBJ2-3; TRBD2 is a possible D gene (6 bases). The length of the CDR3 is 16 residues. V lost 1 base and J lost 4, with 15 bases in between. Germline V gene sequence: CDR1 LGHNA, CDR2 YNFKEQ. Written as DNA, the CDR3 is TGTGCCAGCAGCCAAGGGATGGCGGGACCCGCAGATACGCAGTATTTT. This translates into CASSQGMAGPADTQYF.

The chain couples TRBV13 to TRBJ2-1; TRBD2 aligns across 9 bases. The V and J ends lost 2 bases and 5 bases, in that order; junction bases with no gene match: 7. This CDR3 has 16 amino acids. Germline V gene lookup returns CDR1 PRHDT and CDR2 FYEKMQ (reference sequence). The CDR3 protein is CASSLPSGIGHNEQFF. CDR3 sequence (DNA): TGTGCCAGCAGCTTACCTAGCGGGATAGGCCACAATGAGCAGTTCTTC.

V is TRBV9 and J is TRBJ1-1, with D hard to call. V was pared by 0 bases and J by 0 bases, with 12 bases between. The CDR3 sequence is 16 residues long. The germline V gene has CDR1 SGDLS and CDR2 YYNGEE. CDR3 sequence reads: CASSVVNRPMNTEAFF. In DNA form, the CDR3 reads TGTGCCAGCAGCGTAGTAAACAGACCCATGAACACTGAAGCTTTCTTT.

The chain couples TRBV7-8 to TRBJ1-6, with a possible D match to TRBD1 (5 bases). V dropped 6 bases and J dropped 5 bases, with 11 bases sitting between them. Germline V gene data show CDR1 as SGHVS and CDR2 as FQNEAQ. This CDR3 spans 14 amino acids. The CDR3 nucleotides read TGTGCCAGCAGTCTAGGAGGGGATAATTCACCCCTCCACTTT. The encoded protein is CASSLGGDNSPLHF.

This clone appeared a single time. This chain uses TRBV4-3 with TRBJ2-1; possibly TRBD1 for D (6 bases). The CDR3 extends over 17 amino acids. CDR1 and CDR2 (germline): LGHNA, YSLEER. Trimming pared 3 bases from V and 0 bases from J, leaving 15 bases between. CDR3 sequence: CASSQSLGGSSYNEQFF. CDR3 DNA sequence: TGCGCCAGCAGCCAGTCCCTAGGGGGAAGCTCCTACAATGAGCAGTTCTTC.

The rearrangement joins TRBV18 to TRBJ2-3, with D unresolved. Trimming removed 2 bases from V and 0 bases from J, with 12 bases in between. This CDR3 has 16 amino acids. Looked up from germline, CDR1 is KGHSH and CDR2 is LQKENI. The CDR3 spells CASSPSTRSSTDTQYF. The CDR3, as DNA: TGTGCCAGCTCACCATCAACGCGCTCTAGCACAGATACGCAGTATTTT.

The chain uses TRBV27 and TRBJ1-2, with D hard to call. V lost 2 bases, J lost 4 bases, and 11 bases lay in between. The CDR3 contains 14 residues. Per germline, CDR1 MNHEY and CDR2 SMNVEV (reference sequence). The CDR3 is CASSLIGNPYGYTF. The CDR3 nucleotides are TGTGCCAGCAGTTTAATTGGCAACCCCTATGGCTACACCTTC.

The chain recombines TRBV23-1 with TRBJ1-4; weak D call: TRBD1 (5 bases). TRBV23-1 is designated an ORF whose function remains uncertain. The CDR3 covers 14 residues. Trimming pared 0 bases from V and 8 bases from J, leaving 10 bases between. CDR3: CASSQSTEEEKLFF. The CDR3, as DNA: TGCGCCAGCAGTCAATCGACAGAGGAAGAAAAACTGTTTTTT.

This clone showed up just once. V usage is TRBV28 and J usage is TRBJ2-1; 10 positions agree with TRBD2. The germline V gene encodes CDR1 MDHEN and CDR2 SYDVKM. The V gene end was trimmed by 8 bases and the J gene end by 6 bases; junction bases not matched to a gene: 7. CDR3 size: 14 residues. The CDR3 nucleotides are TGTGCCAGCGAAAGCGGGAGGGAGGGCAATGAGCAGTTCTTC. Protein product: CASESGREGNEQFF.